The next 27 T cell receptor beta chains were all read from a single sample in a study of beta chain features in type 1 diabetes. Study-level points and caveats: Across all four CD4+ subsets, people with type 1 diabetes showed modestly shorter TCRB CDR3s.

These TCRs are of unknown antigen specificity. Expressed TCRB transcripts were sequenced because the isolated RNA had all been reverse transcribed beforehand. Clones were read by immunoSEQ multiplex PCR, and TCRdb kept only the in-frame ones, dropping some. Of about 370,000 clones listed, 9.6% are singletons. Specimen: central memory CD4+ T cells from blood. The receptors originated from a man aged 30 to 39 with type 1 diabetes.

This clone was recorded at least ten times. The final CDR3 position lacks the conserved phenylalanine or tryptophan, pointing to a likely read error. It is unclear where the CDR3 begins or ends on the DNA, so no DNA is shown, and the CDR3 is as TCRdb lists it. The rearrangement uses TRBV6-6 and TRBJ1-4. The CDR3 is made up of 8 amino acids, end residues included. Germline values: CDR1 MNHNY, CDR2 SVGAGI (reference sequence). Here the CDR3 reads CASSNQKD.

The chain uses TRBV6-6 and TRBJ2-5; TRBD1 aligns across 9 bases. The CDR3 consists of 16 residues. CDR1 is MNHNY and CDR2 is SVGAGI in the germline V gene (reference sequence). V lost 2 bases and J lost 1; bases outside the gene matches: 5. Here the CDR3 reads CASSYGGQGGQETQYF. DNA of the CDR3: TGTGCCAGCAGTTACGGGGGACAGGGTGGCCAAGAGACCCAGTACTTC.

The rearrangement links TRBV6-5 to TRBJ2-1; possible D gene TRBD2, 6 bases. Per germline, CDR1 MNHEY and CDR2 SVGAGI. The CDR3 runs to 14 residues. V dropped 5 bases and J dropped 5 bases, with 13 bases sitting between them. The CDR3 coding sequence is TGTGCCAGCAGTGAAGTTGGCGGGGACAATGAGCAGTTCTTC. Translation gives CASSEVGGDNEQFF.

The chain carries TRBV7-6 and TRBJ2-7; the match to TRBD2 covers 13 bases. J gave up 3 bases and V 8 bases, and 7 bases lay outside the gene matches. Germline values: CDR1 SGHVS, CDR2 FNYEAQ. The CDR3 sequence is 15 residues long. The CDR3 is CASYTSGRENYEQYF. In DNA, the CDR3 is TGTGCCAGCTACACTAGCGGGAGGGAAAACTACGAGCAGTACTTC.

The CDR3 sequence is CSVSRGSVANEKLFF. Here the CDR3 DNA reads TGCAGCGTTAGTAGGGGATCGGTAGCTAATGAAAAACTGTTTTTT. The chain recombines TRBV29-1 with TRBJ1-4; maybe TRBD1 (5 bases). V lost 5 bases and J lost 3, with 16 bases in between. The CDR3 length is 15 residues. Germline CDR1 reads SQVTM; CDR2 reads ANQGSEA.

The chain carries TRBV25-1 and TRBJ2-1; possibly TRBD2 for D (5 bases). This CDR3 spans 15 amino acids. V lost 5 bases to trimming and J lost 4 bases, with 15 bases between them. Germline CDR1 reads MGHDK; CDR2 reads SYGVNS. CDR3 protein: CASSPPGVYYNEQFF. CDR3 DNA sequence: TGTGCCAGCAGTCCCCCCGGGGTTTATTACAATGAGCAGTTCTTC.

The chain joins TRBV14 to TRBJ2-2; D is perhaps TRBD1 or TRBD2 (5 bases each). The germline V and J ends were trimmed by 5 bases and 6 bases, with 19 bases remaining between them. This CDR3 comprises 16 residues. From germline, CDR1 is SGHDN and CDR2 FVKESK. The CDR3 DNA reads TGTGCCAGCAGCTTGGGACGCCGGTTCGGTCCCGGGGAGCTGTTTTTT. Protein: CASSLGRRFGPGELFF.

This clone was found a few times. V and J are TRBV30 and TRBJ1-1, with D maybe TRBD1 (5 bases). The ends were cut back, 2 bases at V and 6 bases at J, with 10 bases in the middle. The CDR3 has 12 residues. Germline V gives CDR1 GTSNPN, CDR2 SVGIG (reference sequence). CDR3: CAWSRGIAEAFF. CDR3 nucleotide sequence: TGTGCCTGGAGTAGGGGTATAGCTGAAGCTTTCTTT.

V usage is TRBV5-1 and J usage is TRBJ2-1; TRBD1 is a possible D gene (8 bases). V was trimmed by 4 bases and J by 7 bases, leaving 18 bases between them. From germline, CDR1 is SGHRS and CDR2 YFSETQ. The CDR3 is 15 amino acids. In DNA, the CDR3 is TGCGCCAGCAGCCCAATAGGACAGGGAGGGAATGAGCAGTTCTTC. Translated: CASSPIGQGGNEQFF.

This clone showed up just a few times. The V gene is TRBV15, the J gene TRBJ1-1, with TRBD1 matching 10 bases. The CDR3 covers 15 residues. Germline trimming cut 1 base from V and 3 bases from J; bases unmatched to any gene: 2. CDR1 LNHNV and CDR2 YYDKDF come from the germline V gene (reference sequence). CDR3 residues: CATSRGGQGDTEAFF. The CDR3 DNA reads as TGTGCCACCAGCAGAGGAGGACAGGGGGACACTGAAGCTTTCTTT.

This clone has a handful of counts. The chain employs TRBV7-2 and TRBJ1-1; D is unresolved. V was trimmed by 8 bases and J by 0 bases, leaving 10 bases between them. The CDR3 length is 13 residues. CDR1 SGHTA and CDR2 FQGNSA come from the germline V gene. The CDR3 DNA reads TGTGCCAGCCGGCCCAGGCTGAACACTGAAGCTTTCTTT. Its protein product is CASRPRLNTEAFF.

Many counts were recorded for this clone. This chain uses TRBV7-9 with TRBJ1-2, with 7 bases aligning to TRBD1. Germline loops: CDR1 SEHNR, CDR2 FQNEAQ (reference sequence). The CDR3 totals 13 residues. J gave up 6 bases and V 3 bases, and 4 bases lay outside the gene matches. CDR3 amino acids: CASSFRDSHGYTF. The CDR3 nucleotides are TGTGCCAGCAGCTTCCGGGACAGTCATGGCTACACCTTC.

This clone showed up just a few times. The chain couples TRBV5-4 to TRBJ2-2, with D perhaps matching TRBD2 (5 bases). Trimming took off 0 bases at V and 7 bases at J, with 13 bases between the two ends. The germline CDR1 and CDR2 sequences are SGHNT and YYREEE (reference sequence). The CDR3 length is 15 residues. DNA of the CDR3: TGTGCCAGCAGCTTGGTGGGAGTAGGAGGCGGGGAGCTGTTTTTT. It translates to CASSLVGVGGGELFF.

This clone was seen more than once but under ten times. This chain connects TRBV2 to TRBJ2-6, with D perhaps assigned TRBD1 or TRBD2 (5 bases each). CDR1 SNHLY and CDR2 FYNNEI come from the germline V gene. The length of the CDR3 is 15 residues. Trimming stripped 4 bases from V and 4 bases from J, with 11 bases between. The chain's CDR3 is CASSGGYAGANVLTF. The CDR3 region has the DNA TGTGCCAGCAGTGGGGGGTACGCCGGGGCCAACGTCCTGACTTTC.

This clone was seen only a few times. The V and J genes are TRBV28 and TRBJ1-5; possible D gene TRBD1, 6 bases. Germline V gene data show CDR1 as MDHEN and CDR2 as SYDVKM. The ends were cut back, 6 bases at V and 5 bases at J, with 17 bases in the middle. The CDR3 covers 15 residues. The CDR3 spells CASSRGDRPDQPQHF. CDR3 nucleotide sequence: TGTGCCAGCAGCAGGGGTGACAGGCCCGATCAGCCCCAGCATTTT.

The chain couples TRBV11-2 to TRBJ2-3; 7 bases map to TRBD1. Trimming cost V 5 bases and J 5 bases; bases outside gene matches: 7. The CDR3 is 14 residues long. Germline V lookup: CDR1 SGHAT, CDR2 FQNNGV. CDR3 nucleotides: TGTGCCAGCAGCCCCCGGACAGGCCAAGATACGCAGTATTTT. This gives the protein CASSPRTGQDTQYF.

This clone was counted at least ten times. The chain recombines TRBV6-6 with TRBJ2-7, with TRBD1 identical over 8 bases. The CDR3 extends over 14 amino acids. The germline V gene has CDR1 MNHNY and CDR2 SVGAGI (reference sequence). The J segment lost 5 bases and the V segment lost 6 bases, leaving 9 bases of the junction unmatched. This CDR3 is CASRLDRARDEQYF. The CDR3 region has the DNA TGTGCCAGCAGATTGGACAGGGCGCGCGACGAGCAGTACTTC.

CDR3 residues: CASSFPGGVYEQYF. DNA for the CDR3: TGTGCCAGCAGTTTCCCAGGGGGCGTCTACGAGCAGTACTTC. The chain combines TRBV28 with TRBJ2-7, with TRBD1 matching over 8 bases. The CDR3 is made up of 14 amino acids. Germline V lookup: CDR1 MDHEN, CDR2 SYDVKM. The V gene end was trimmed by 3 bases and the J gene end by 3 bases; junction bases not matched to a gene: 4.

Ten or more counts support this clone. The chain recombines TRBV7-9 with TRBJ1-2; 8 bases align to TRBD1. The CDR3 has 15 amino acids. Germline values: CDR1 SEHNR, CDR2 FQNEAQ (reference sequence). After removal of 5 bases from V and 5 bases from J, the junction contained 10 bases not matched to a gene. The CDR3 DNA reads TGTGCCAGCAGCCCCAGTGGGGACAGGCCTTATGGCTACACCTTC. Translation gives CASSPSGDRPYGYTF.

This clone was recorded a few times. Other DNA sequences of this sample code for an identical CDR3. The CDR3 DNA follows: TGCGCCAGCAGCTTGAATAGTTACAATGAGCAGTTCTTC. This sequence encodes CASSLNSYNEQFF. This chain links TRBV5-1 with TRBJ2-1; D is undetermined. Germline V gives CDR1 SGHRS, CDR2 YFSETQ. V lost 1 base, J lost 4 bases, and 6 bases lay in between. This CDR3 is 13 amino acids long.

The chain employs TRBV5-4 and TRBJ2-1, with TRBD2 identical over 10 bases. V was clipped by 4 bases and J by 4 bases; unmatched bases: 5. The CDR3 contains 15 residues. Germline lookup yields CDR1 SGHNT and CDR2 YYREEE (reference sequence). The CDR3 DNA is TGTGCCAGCAGCATCGGACTAGCGGATTACAATGAGCAGTTCTTC. It translates to CASSIGLADYNEQFF.

The chain links TRBV4-2 to TRBJ2-6; D not resolved. CDR3 length equals 15 residues. Germline lookup yields CDR1 LGHNA and CDR2 YNFKEQ. The V end lost 1 base, the J end lost 1 base, and 5 bases lay between the germline ends. CDR3 in DNA: TGTGCCAGCAGCCAAGCCACATCTGGGGCCAACGTCCTGACTTTC. Protein product: CASSQATSGANVLTF.

This clone has only a few counts. This chain links TRBV11-3 with TRBJ2-1; no clear D gene. The ends were cut back, 4 bases at V and 4 bases at J, with 8 bases in the middle. This CDR3 region has 13 residues. The germline V gene encodes CDR1 SGHNT and CDR2 YENEEA. Written as DNA, the CDR3 is TGTGCCAGCAGCTCCGTCGGGTACAATGAGCAGTTCTTC. Translation gives CASSSVGYNEQFF.

This clone has a handful of counts. The chain recombines TRBV2 with TRBJ1-2; D is perhaps TRBD1 (6 bases). V lost 2 bases and J 4 bases, leaving 14 bases between the germline ends. The V gene's germline CDR1 is SNHLY and CDR2 FYNNEI. This CDR3 is 15 amino acids long. The CDR3 DNA reads as TGTGCCAGCAGTGAACCCAGGGGTGATGGCTATGGCTACACCTTC. This codes for CASSEPRGDGYGYTF.

The V gene is TRBV18, the J gene TRBJ2-1; D possibly corresponds to TRBD1 (5 bases). Trimming left V 3 bases short and J 10 bases short, with 10 bases between. From germline, CDR1 is KGHSH and CDR2 LQKENI. The CDR3 runs 12 residues. Here the CDR3 DNA reads TGTGCCAGCTCACCGAATAAGGGGGAGCAGTTCTTC. Translated, it gives CASSPNKGEQFF.

This chain uses TRBV7-3 with TRBJ2-1, with TRBD2 matching 8 bases. Germline V gives CDR1 SGHTA, CDR2 FQGTGA. This CDR3 is 14 amino acids long. J was trimmed by 9 bases and V by 5 bases; bases with no gene match: 9. The CDR3: CASSPGTRGGEQFF. In nucleotides, the CDR3 is TGTGCCAGCAGCCCCGGGACTAGGGGAGGTGAGCAGTTCTTC.

The gene calls are TRBV30 and TRBJ1-2, with unresolved D. This CDR3 contains 13 residues. V lost 3 bases to trimming and J lost 1 base, with 9 bases between them. CDR1 is GTSNPN, CDR2 SVGIG, per germline (reference sequence). The DNA of the CDR3 is TGTGCCTGGAGGGGAGAGGTTAACTATGGCTACACCTTC. This gives the protein CAWRGEVNYGYTF.